The clone carrying this T cell receptor beta chain occurred a few times. The target antigen is unknown. This CDR3 is 15 amino acids long. CDR1 and CDR2 from the germline V gene are LGHNA and YSLEER. The V end was cut by 0 bases, the J end by 1 base, with 10 bases between. A second PCR of about 7 to 11 cycles used a sample-barcoded 5' primer and a J-beta primer mix. The authors tagged each cDNA molecule using a template-switch adaptor with 12 random nucleotides. TCRdb fed the 5' RACE reads into MiXCR, producing one record per CDR3 protein. Of some 1.1 million distinct CDR3 sequences listed, under 40% are singletons. This record comes from a study of blood T cells in healthy people across ages. Broader study findings: Considered underestimates were the diversity estimates obtained from one million T cells.

The chain couples TRBV4-3 to TRBJ2-7, with no clear D. The specimen was blood. This clonotype originated in a man younger than 35 in good health. DNA of the CDR3: TGCGCCAGCAGCCAAGATCGTACACAATCCTACGAGCAGTACTTC. Residues: CASSQDRTQSYEQYF.